This T cell receptor beta chain was profiled in a study of human T cells and chemical hapten exposure (dated by TCRdb to the early 2020s). The study in broad terms: For sensitization, 2% DPC in acetone was applied to a 2 cm by 2 cm area of upper inner arm skin. Patients additionally received weekly therapeutic DPC doses to the scalp throughout the roughly 25-week study period. Patch testing was done on the upper back using Finn chambers containing 0.01% DPC, and results were scored after 6 days according to International Contact Dermatitis Research Group standards. Alopecia areata with under or over 50% scalp involvement, alopecia totalis and alopecia universalis were represented in the patient cohort, which was mostly female. Libraries were combined into a pool for sequencing, and differences in TCR yield between samples came mainly from small differences in library volumes within the pool. This study followed changes in the peripheral blood TCR repertoire in vivo during primary and secondary sensitization of alopecia patients to the hapten diphenylcyclopropenone (DPC). Blood samples were taken from patients before sensitization (week 0) and at 2, 6 and about 24 weeks after DPC sensitization. For TCR sequencing, blood came from 25 to 30 alopecia patients at anywhere from one to four time points (pre-sensitization, 2, 6 and 24 weeks).

Receptors were amplified or captured by RACE. The sequencer listed for this sample is NextSeq 500. During library preparation, unique molecular identifiers were attached to individual cDNA molecules so that TCRs could be counted in a quantitative, reproducible way. Both TCR alpha and TCR beta chains were sequenced from each blood RNA sample. Per the original workflow: Samples had a median of 95,638 TCRs, with a range from 23,224 to 690,600. The Decombinator software suite was used to annotate V, J and CDR3 in the TCR reads. To make PS versus PT1 abundance plots, every sample was subsampled to the same number of TCRs (28,000). TCRs were defined as expanded if absent before sensitization and observed at least eight times at the 2-week time point. TCRdb itself trimmed the public reads at Q25 with fastp, ran MiXCR and retained productive beta chains. Each entry is one CDR3 protein sequence, shown with its most common DNA and genes. TCRdb, rather than the study authors, made the V and J calls. The sample profile shows 80,000 to 100,000 distinct CDR3 sequences; about 10% of them were found once. The top ten constitute roughly 3.7% of the sample.

The CDR3 has 17 amino acids, counting the end cysteine and phenylalanine. Only CDR3 DNA is held: 51 bases, read in frame from base 1. A distance of 16 bases separates the germline ends of V and J, which lose 1 base and 3 bases respectively. This clonotype was observed many times. What antigen it recognizes has not been identified. No base quality values were provided; no much bigger clone lies one nucleotide off. On the study overall, not on this receptor specifically: Significantly more large CDR3 similarity clusters were formed by expanded TCRs than by pre-sensitization or healthy control sets, consistent with antigen-driven responses. Repeated subsampling changed both the strength of the expansion versus patch-test correlation and the threshold at which that correlation became significant. The number of TCRs above 1 in 1000 frequency did not change with DPC sensitization; there was no evidence of global repertoire structure alterations. Patch test score was positively correlated with the number of PT1 expanded TCRs, with significance at thresholds 8, 16 and 32 but not at 4. Because every patient had alopecia, a presumed autoimmune disease, the patients' immune response might differ from that of healthy individuals.

The meaning of the sample's time point label: patch test 3, about 24 weeks after DPC sensitization. The intended sense of this specimen's treatment or condition label: therapeutic diphenylcyclopropenone sensitization with weekly scalp DPC. At every patch-test visit, the blood draw took place before the patch test was put on. Eligible patients were aged 18 to 70, diagnosed with alopecia, deemed suitable for DPC therapy, and excluded if pregnant. Total RNA was extracted from unfractionated whole blood that had been collected in Tempus Blood RNA tubes. This material consisted of whole blood, taken in connection with sensitization to the hapten diphenylcyclopropenone (DPC). This sequence uses TRBV12-3 or TRBV12-4 and TRBJ1-5; possibly the D gene is TRBD1, per 6 matching bases. The receptor comes from a woman aged 45-65 years with alopecia areata. Some clones in this sample may be carry-over from other donors' samples. In nucleotides, the sequence is TGTGCCAGCAGTTTAGGGGGGCAGGGGCGCCTCAATCAGCCCCAGCATTTT. It specifies CASSLGGQGRLNQPQHF.